Included here is one TCR beta chain sequence, with context. This clonotype was observed a few times. Its recognized antigen is unknown. No base-level quality is on record; no much larger clone is a single base apart. This specimen belongs to a study of identical twins (dated by TCRdb to the mid-2010s). For the wider study: The study deep-sequenced TCR alpha and beta repertoires from monozygotic twins, unrelated adults of various ages and cord blood to test whether fetal clonotypes persist. Replicate twin experiments were performed at different times using different library preparation protocols to rule out contamination. The full study reports these points: Invariant T cells such as MAIT and iNKT could partly confound zero-insertion analyses, though diverse VJ usage argued against this for most clonotypes. In beta out-of-frame sequences, excess twin sharing was weaker, because having fewer shared sequences lowered the signal-to-noise ratio. Out-of-frame TCR alpha sharing in monozygotic twins was systematically underestimated by recombination models, whereas sharing between unrelated individuals was in agreement with the recombination models. Because the same donors could not be followed over many years, the conclusions relied on cross-sectional statistical analysis. Abundant cord blood beta clonotypes had fewer insertions, young adult naive repertoires showed a similar but weaker trend, and memory repertoires showed no such trend. Compared with coincidental sharing between unrelated individuals, an excess of low generation-probability sequences was observed among out-of-frame TCR alpha sequences shared between twins.

According to the germline V gene, CDR1 reads SGHTA and CDR2 reads FQGNSA. The germline V and J ends show losses of 5 bases and 10 bases respectively, and no gene match explains 8 bases of the junction. The CDR3 sequence holds 16 residues, the cysteine and phenylalanine included. The retained sequence is limited to the CDR3, 48 bases, with the frame set at the first base. Only healthy Caucasian donors were included. The twin cohort consisted of three pairs of female monozygotic twins, all aged about 18 to 29 years. Positive isolation kits from Invitrogen were used to isolate the CD4+ and CD8+ T cell populations. Library prep was done by 5' RACE. Instrument on record: Illumina HiSeq 2000. Template switching introduced a universal primer binding site; the final cDNA contained a unique molecular identifier, enabling accurate counting of TCR cDNA molecules. First-strand cDNA for TCR alpha and beta chains was synthesized from specific primers in the conserved constant-segment region. To control for contamination, each cDNA library was double barcoded with a SMART-Mk sample barcode plus Illumina barcodes. TruSeq adapter sequences and Illumina sample barcodes were added in two successive PCR steps. The Illumina HiSeq platform was used with custom primers to sequence TCR alpha and beta cDNA libraries. The study's processing was this. MiGEC processed the raw reads to extract unique molecular identifiers, while MiXCR was used to determine the CDR3 positions. For each individual, recombination models were inferred using an EM algorithm with the repgenHMM and IGoR tools. The analysis of shared clonotypes was done with the tcR package in R, with sharing normalized by the product of cloneset sizes. Out-of-frame nonproductive sequences were analyzed to study raw recombination free of thymic and clonal selection effects. Clones were called with MiXCR by TCRdb after fastp trimmed the public reads at Q25, and only in-frame beta chains were retained. Rows with one shared CDR3 protein collapse into an entry with the most common genes and DNA. None of the V and J calls come from the authors' own analysis; TCRdb made them. The sample table shows roughly 500,000 distinct CDR3 sequences, and 20% to 25% are seen once. Under 0.95% of the sample goes to the ten largest clones.

The same sample was also studied in work on T cells expressing NK-cell markers. Per the second study: Three sorted T-cell subsets (CD3+CD56+NKG2C+, CD3+CD56+NKG2C- and CD3+CD56-NKG2C+) from fewer than 10 donors had their TCR beta-chain repertoires profiled. Seven of the eight sequenced donors were HCMV-seropositive and one was HCMV-seronegative. In several experiments an anti-gammadeltaTCR antibody was added to restrict sorting to alphabetaTCR-expressing T cells. In six or seven donors, the dominant CD3+CD56+NKG2C+ clonotypes ranked among the top 10 CD8+ clonotypes, making up about 1.0-7.5% of CD8+ T cells. Those dominant clonotypes were again the most abundant among CD3+CD56-NKG2C+ cells in several donors, at roughly 25-60.1%. It remained unclear whether the expanded NKG2C-expressing T cell clones were specific for HCMV antigens. The eight sequenced donors were randomly selected healthy volunteers, three men and five women. A commercial ELISA kit detecting HCMV-specific IgG in serum was used to determine HCMV serostatus. MIGEC was used to demultiplex reads and group the reads by UMI, and MiTCR was used to assemble and quantify clonotypes. To exclude erroneous sequences, any TCR cDNA sequence not supported by at least two reads was discarded. The tcR package was used for downstream repertoire analysis, and clonotypes were matched across fractions by CDR3 nucleotide sequence plus V segment. VDJmatch was used to annotate antigen specificity against VDJdb, with one amino acid substitution in CDR3 permitted.

The TCR was taken from a woman aged 18 to 35 in good health. The receptor chain draws on TRBV7-2 and TRBJ2-1; the junction holds 16 bases that match TRBD2. Sequencing was carried out using CD4+ T cells sorted from blood. The CDR3 corresponds to CASSTGTSGRAREQFF. The DNA is TGTGCCAGCAGCACGGGGACTAGCGGGAGGGCGCGAGAGCAGTTCTTC.